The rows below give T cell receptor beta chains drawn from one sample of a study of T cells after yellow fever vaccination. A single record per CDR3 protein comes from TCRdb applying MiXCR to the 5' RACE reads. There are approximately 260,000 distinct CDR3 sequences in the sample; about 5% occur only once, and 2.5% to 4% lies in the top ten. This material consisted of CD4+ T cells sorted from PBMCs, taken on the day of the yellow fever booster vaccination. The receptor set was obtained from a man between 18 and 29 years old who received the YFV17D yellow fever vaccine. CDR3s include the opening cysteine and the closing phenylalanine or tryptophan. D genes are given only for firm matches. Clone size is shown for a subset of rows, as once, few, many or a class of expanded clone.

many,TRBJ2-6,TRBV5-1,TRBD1,CASSTNPTGTGANVLTF,TGCGCCAGCAGCACGAACCCGACAGGGACTGGGGCCAACGTCCTGACTTTC
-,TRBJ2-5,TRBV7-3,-,CASSFRGGETQYF,TGTGCCAGCAGCTTTAGAGGGGGAGAGACCCAGTACTTC
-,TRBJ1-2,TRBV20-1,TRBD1,CSARRDRGLYGYTF,TGCAGTGCTAGACGGGACAGGGGACTCTATGGCTACACCTTC
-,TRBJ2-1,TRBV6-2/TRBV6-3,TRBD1,CASGQGNEQFF,TGTGCCAGCGGACAGGGGAATGAGCAGTTCTTC
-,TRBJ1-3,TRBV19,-,CASRLESTGNTIYF,TGTGCCAGTAGACTAGAAAGTACCGGAAACACCATATATTTT
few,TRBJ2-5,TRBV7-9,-,CASSYRQLETQYF,TGTGCCAGCAGCTACCGTCAGCTAGAGACCCAGTACTTC
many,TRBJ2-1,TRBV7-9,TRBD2,CASSLILVAGEQFF,TGTGCCAGCAGCTTAATTCTAGTAGCGGGTGAACAGTTCTTC
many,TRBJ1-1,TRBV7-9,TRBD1,CASSPQQGASEAFF,TGTGCCAGCAGCCCCCAGCAGGGGGCCTCTGAAGCTTTCTTT
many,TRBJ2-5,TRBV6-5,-,CASSLAATYQETQYF,TGTGCCAGCAGTTTGGCTGCGACGTACCAAGAGACCCAGTACTTC
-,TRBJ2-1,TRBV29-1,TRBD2,CSVGLAGALNNEQFF,TGCAGCGTTGGCCTAGCGGGGGCGTTAAACAATGAGCAGTTCTTC
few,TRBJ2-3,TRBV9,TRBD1,CASSFRDRAHTDTQYF,TGTGCCAGCAGCTTCCGGGACAGGGCCCACACAGATACGCAGTATTTT
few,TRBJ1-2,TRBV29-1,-,CSVRQGHYGYTF,TGCAGCGTGAGGCAGGGGCACTATGGCTACACCTTC
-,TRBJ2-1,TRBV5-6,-,CASSLGRVGVNEQFF,TGTGCCAGCAGCTTGGGGCGGGTCGGGGTAAATGAGCAGTTCTTC
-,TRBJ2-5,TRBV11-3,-,CASSLDPLSRETQYF,TGTGCCAGCAGCTTAGATCCCCTCTCGCGGGAGACCCAGTACTTC
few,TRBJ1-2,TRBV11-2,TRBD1,CASSDGQGAFYGYTF,TGTGCCAGCAGCGACGGACAGGGGGCTTTCTATGGCTACACCTTC
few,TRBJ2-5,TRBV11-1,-,CASSRRTVGETQYF,TGTGCCAGCAGCCGACGGACCGTGGGAGAGACCCAGTACTTC
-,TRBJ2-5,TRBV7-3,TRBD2,CASSPGLAGVGGETQYF,TGTGCCAGCAGCCCCGGACTAGCGGGGGTGGGGGGGGAGACCCAGTACTTC
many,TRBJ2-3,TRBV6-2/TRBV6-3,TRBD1,CASSYRWTGRGITDTQYF,TGTGCCAGCAGTTACCGATGGACAGGTCGGGGAATCACAGATACGCAGTATTTT
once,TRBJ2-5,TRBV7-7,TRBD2,CASSVSSGSETQYF,TGTGCCAGCAGCGTTTCTAGCGGGAGTGAGACCCAGTACTTC
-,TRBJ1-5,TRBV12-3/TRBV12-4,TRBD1,CASRTTGVGAQHF,TGTGCCAGCAGGACGACAGGGGTGGGGGCCCAGCATTTT
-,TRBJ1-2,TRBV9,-,CASSPSRTNYGYTF,TGTGCCAGCAGCCCATCCCGGACTAACTATGGCTACACCTTC
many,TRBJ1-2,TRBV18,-,CASSPAPRGYGYTF,TGTGCCAGCTCACCAGCCCCGCGGGGCTATGGCTACACCTTC
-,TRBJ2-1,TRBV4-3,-,CASSQVTWNEQFF,TGCGCCAGCAGCCAAGTGACGTGGAATGAGCAGTTCTTC
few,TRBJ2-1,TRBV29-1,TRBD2,CSHTSAGLARLGSNEQFF,TGCAGCCATACGTCCGCAGGACTAGCGCGTCTTGGAAGTAATGAGCAGTTCTTC
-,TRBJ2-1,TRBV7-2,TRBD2,CASSLSGGTYNEQFF,TGTGCCAGCAGCCTTAGCGGGGGGACCTACAATGAGCAGTTCTTC
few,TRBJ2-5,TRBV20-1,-,CSARGNSGQETQYF,TGCAGTGCTAGAGGAAATAGCGGCCAAGAGACCCAGTACTTC
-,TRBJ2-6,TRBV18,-,CASSPRRQVYSGANVLTF,TGTGCCAGCTCACCACGGCGGCAGGTATACTCTGGGGCCAACGTCCTGACTTTC
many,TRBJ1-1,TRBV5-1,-,CASSADSRYTEAFF,TGCGCCAGCAGCGCGGACAGTCGCTACACTGAAGCTTTCTTT
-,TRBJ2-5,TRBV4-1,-,CASSQDQGGKTQYF,TGCGCCAGCAGCCAAGATCAGGGGGGCAAGACCCAGTACTTC
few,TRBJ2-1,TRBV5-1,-,CASSSQGTDEQFF,TGCGCCAGCAGCTCACAGGGTACCGATGAGCAGTTCTTC
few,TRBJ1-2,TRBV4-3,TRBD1,CASSQDQGQTRGGYTF,TGCGCCAGCAGCCAAGATCAGGGACAGACCAGGGGCGGCTACACCTTC
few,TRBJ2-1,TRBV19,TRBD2,CASSMRPSGGPVYNEQFF,TGTGCCAGTAGTATGCGGCCTAGCGGGGGGCCCGTCTACAATGAGCAGTTCTTC
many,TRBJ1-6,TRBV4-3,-,CASSQAVSNSPLHF,TGCGCCAGCAGCCAAGCGGTCTCGAATTCACCCCTCCACTTT
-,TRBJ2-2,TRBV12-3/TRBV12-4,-,CASSWDNTGELFF,TGTGCCAGCAGTTGGGACAACACCGGGGAGCTGTTTTTT
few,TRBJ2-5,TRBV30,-,CAWRGLGIDQYF,TGTGCCTGGAGAGGACTGGGGATAGACCAGTACTTC
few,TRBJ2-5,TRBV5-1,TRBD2,CASSALAFQETQYF,TGCGCCAGCAGCGCACTAGCGTTCCAAGAGACCCAGTACTTC
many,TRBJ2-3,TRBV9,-,CASSVDSQGTQYF,TGTGCCAGCAGCGTAGATTCTCAGGGGACGCAGTATTTT
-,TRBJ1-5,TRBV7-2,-,CASSLEAGGGNQPQHF,TGTGCCAGCAGCCTAGAGGCGGGGGGTGGCAATCAGCCCCAGCATTTT
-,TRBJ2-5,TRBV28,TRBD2,CASTFWRGAGETQYF,TGTGCCAGCACCTTCTGGCGGGGGGCGGGAGAGACCCAGTACTTC
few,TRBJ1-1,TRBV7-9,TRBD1,CASSFFTGQMNTEAFF,TGTGCCAGCAGCTTCTTTACGGGACAGATGAACACTGAAGCTTTCTTT
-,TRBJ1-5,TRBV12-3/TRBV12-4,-,CASSFGAGNQPQHF,-
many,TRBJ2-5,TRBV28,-,CASSLSGGETQYF,TGTGCCAGCAGTTTATCTGGAGGAGAGACCCAGTACTTC
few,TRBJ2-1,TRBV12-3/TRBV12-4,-,CASSFRRVEQFF,TGTGCCAGCAGTTTCCGCAGGGTTGAGCAGTTCTTC
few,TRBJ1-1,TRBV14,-,CASSPIPDGHWNTEAFF,TGTGCCAGCAGCCCTATTCCCGACGGACATTGGAACACTGAAGCTTTCTTT
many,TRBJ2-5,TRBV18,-,CASSPSVFQETQYF,TGTGCCAGCTCACCTTCCGTTTTCCAAGAGACCCAGTACTTC
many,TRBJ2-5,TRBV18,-,CASSPLSQETQYF,TGTGCCAGCTCACCATTGTCCCAAGAGACCCAGTACTTC
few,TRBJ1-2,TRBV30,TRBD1,CAWSRDRNYGYTF,TGTGCCTGGAGTAGGGACAGGAACTATGGCTACACCTTC
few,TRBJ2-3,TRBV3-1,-,CASSPPYGIPDTQYF,TGTGCCAGCAGCCCCCCTTACGGGATACCAGATACGCAGTATTTT